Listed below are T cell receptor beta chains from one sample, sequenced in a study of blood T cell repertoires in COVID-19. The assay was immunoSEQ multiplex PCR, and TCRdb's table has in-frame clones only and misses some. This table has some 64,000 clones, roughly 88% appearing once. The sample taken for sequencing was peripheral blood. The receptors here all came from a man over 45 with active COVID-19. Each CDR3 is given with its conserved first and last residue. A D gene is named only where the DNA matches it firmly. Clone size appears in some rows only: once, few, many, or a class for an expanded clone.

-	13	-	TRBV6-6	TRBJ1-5	CASGQRGNQPQHF	TGTGCCAGCGGCCAGAGGGGCAATCAGCCCCAGCATTTT
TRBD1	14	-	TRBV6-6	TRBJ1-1	CASIKQGVNTEAFF	TGTGCCAGCATCAAACAGGGGGTGAACACTGAAGCTTTCTTT
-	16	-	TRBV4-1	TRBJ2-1	CASSQDPGLRIREQFF	TGCGCCAGCAGCCAAGATCCAGGACTAAGGATCCGTGAGCAGTTCTTC
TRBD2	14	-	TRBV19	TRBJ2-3	CASSMGGWTDTQYF	TGTGCCAGTAGTATGGGGGGGTGGACAGATACGCAGTATTTT
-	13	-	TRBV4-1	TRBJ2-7	CASSQEGRGPLYF	TGCGCCAGCAGCCAAGAGGGGCGCGGTCCCTTATACTTC
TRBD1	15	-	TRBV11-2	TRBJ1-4	CASSLGDRDYEKLFF	TGTGCCAGCAGCTTGGGGGACAGGGATTATGAAAAACTGTTTTTT
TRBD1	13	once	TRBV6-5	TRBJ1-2	CASTRGVSYGYTF	TGTGCCAGCACCAGGGGGGTTTCCTATGGCTACACCTTC
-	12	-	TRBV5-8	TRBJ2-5	CASSLRGETQYF	TGTGCCAGCAGCCTTCGGGGAGAGACCCAGTACTTC
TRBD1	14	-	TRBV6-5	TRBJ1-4	CASSRQGSNEKLFF	TGTGCCAGCAGTCGACAGGGCTCTAATGAAAAACTGTTTTTT
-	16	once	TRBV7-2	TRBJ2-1	CASSLAPGSSYNEQFF	TGTGCCAGCAGCTTAGCGCCCGGGAGCTCCTACAATGAGCAGTTCTTC
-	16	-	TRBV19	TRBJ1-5	CASSFPPPGGAQPQHF	TGTGCCAGTAGTTTTCCCCCCCCGGGTGGGGCTCAGCCCCAGCATTTT
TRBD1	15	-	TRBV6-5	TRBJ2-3	CASSPRDRPTDTQYF	TGTGCCAGCAGCCCCCGGGACAGACCCACAGATACGCAGTATTTT